One and the same sample provided the 4 T cell receptor beta chains below, sequenced in a study of neurological immune-mediated disorders. TCRdb recomputed calls from the 5' RACE reads with MiXCR, one row per CDR3 protein. The sample holds tens of thousands of distinct CDR3 sequences; 3% to 3.5% are singletons and the top ten take roughly 7.7%. Time point reported: longitudinal time-point 1 (baseline). Material: PBMCs. These receptors were collected from a woman aged 55-70 years with multiple sclerosis.

This clonotype was seen a handful of times. In nucleotides, the CDR3 is TGCGCCAGCAGGGGGGGAGGGAACACTGAAGCTTTCTTT. This encodes CASRGGGNTEAFF. The chain combines TRBV5-1 with TRBJ1-1; D is possibly TRBD1 (5 bases). Trimming took 5 bases from V and 1 from J, leaving 9 bases between them. CDR1 SGHRS and CDR2 YFSETQ come from the germline V gene. The CDR3 runs 13 residues.

This clonotype was seen at least ten times. This rearrangement joins TRBV7-2 to TRBJ2-5; 13 bases align to TRBD2. Trimming cost V 5 bases and J 3 bases; bases outside gene matches: 3. From germline, CDR1 is SGHTA and CDR2 FQGNSA. The CDR3 runs to 15 residues. The CDR3 region is CASSPGTSGEETQYF. CDR3 in DNA: TGTGCCAGCAGCCCCGGGACTAGCGGGGAAGAGACCCAGTACTTC.

This clonotype was recorded at least ten times. The rearrangement uses TRBV5-1 and TRBJ2-7, with no clear D. CDR3 length equals 13 residues. V lost 0 bases and J 7 bases, leaving 11 bases between the germline ends. The germline gives CDR1 SGHRS, CDR2 YFSETQ. The CDR3 loop reads CASSLDYRGEQYF. The CDR3 DNA is TGCGCCAGCAGCTTGGACTACCGTGGGGAGCAGTACTTC.

This clonotype was seen at least ten times. This rearrangement joins TRBV7-2 to TRBJ1-4; D unclear. Trimming took off 1 base at V and 6 bases at J, with 15 bases between the two ends. The CDR3 is made up of 16 amino acids. Germline V gene sequence: CDR1 SGHTA, CDR2 FQGNSA. The CDR3 here is CASSLVSSQRDEKLFF. CDR3 bases: TGTGCCAGCAGCTTAGTATCGTCACAACGAGATGAAAAACTGTTTTTT.